Below are 26 T cell receptor beta chains sequenced from a single sample in a study of T cells after yellow fever vaccination (dated by TCRdb to the late 2010s). The treatment or condition label, read with the paper, signifies: live attenuated yellow fever vaccine strain. Library preparation employed 5' RACE. The listed sequencing device is Illumina NovaSeq 6000. TCRdb ran its own pipeline on the public reads, namely fastp trimming at Q25 and MiXCR clone calling, and kept in-frame beta chains. All rows with the same CDR3 protein become a single entry with the most common DNA and genes. Present in this sample are some 300,000 distinct CDR3 sequences, 8.7% of which were seen just once. The ten largest clones add up to around 3.3% of the sample. Sequences were derived from CD4+ T cells sorted from PBMCs, sampled 5 days after the yellow fever booster vaccination. These receptors all come from a man aged 18 to 30 who received the YFV17D yellow fever vaccine.

This clonotype was recorded a few times. The chain has TRBV5-6 and TRBJ1-2; TRBD1 matches at 10 bases. From germline, CDR1 is SGHDT and CDR2 YYEEEE. Trimming at V came to 1 base and at J to 8 bases, leaving 11 bases not matched to a gene. The CDR3 is made up of 16 amino acids. CDR3 in DNA: TGTGCCAGCAGCTTGAGGGGACAGGGGTTATCGAGCGGCTACACCTTC. Its protein product is CASSLRGQGLSSGYTF. Filled out from reference TRBV5-6 and TRBJ1-2, the complete variable domain reads DAGVTQSPTHLIKTRGQQVTLRCSPKSGHDTVSWYQQALGQGPQFIFQYYEEEERQRGNFPDRFSGHQFPNYSSELNVNALLLGDSALYLCASSLRGQGLSSGYTFGSGTRLTVV.

This clonotype was picked up many times. The chain links TRBV9 to TRBJ2-3; 11 bases fit TRBD2. V lost 0 bases to trimming and J lost 2 bases; unmatched junction nucleotides: 8. The CDR3 is 18 amino acids. Per the germline V gene, CDR1 is SGDLS and CDR2 is YYNGEE. The CDR3 here is CASSVVGTSGLITDTQYF. CDR3 DNA: TGTGCCAGCAGCGTAGTAGGGACTAGCGGCTTAATCACAGATACGCAGTATTTT.

The rearrangement joins TRBV6-6 to TRBJ2-6; 7 bases line up with TRBD1. The CDR3 totals 15 residues. After removal of 2 bases from V and 2 bases from J, the junction contained 0 bases not matched to a gene. Germline V CDR1 and CDR2: MNHNY, SVGAGI (reference sequence). In DNA form, the CDR3 reads TGTGCCAGCAGTTACAGGGGGCCTGGGGCCAACGTCCTGACTTTC. Protein sequence: CASSYRGPGANVLTF.

The rearrangement links TRBV18 to TRBJ2-7; D might be TRBD2 (6 bases). V was cut by 2 bases and J by 6 bases, with 11 bases left in between. CDR1 and CDR2 from the germline V gene are KGHSH and LQKENI. The CDR3 consists of 13 residues. The CDR3 region has the DNA TGTGCCAGCTCACCAAGGACTAAGGGCGAGCAGTACGTC. It yields the protein CASSPRTKGEQYV.

The chain uses TRBV10-3 and TRBJ2-2; maybe TRBD2 (6 bases). Per germline, CDR1 ENHRY and CDR2 SYGVKD. V was cut by 7 bases and J by 1 base, with 13 bases left in between. The CDR3 loop spans 15 amino acids. The CDR3 region has the DNA TGTGCCATCAATCCGGGACTCTTGAACACCGGGGAGCTGTTTTTT. This encodes CAINPGLLNTGELFF.

This clonotype has a count of ten or more. V gene TRBV2 combines with J gene TRBJ1-5; a possible D gene is TRBD1 (6 bases). CDR1 and CDR2 (germline): SNHLY, FYNNEI. The ends were cut back, 6 bases at V and 15 bases at J, with 21 bases in the middle. The CDR3 loop spans 13 amino acids. The CDR3 sequence: CASSPNSQGLGHF. The CDR3 DNA follows: TGTGCCAGCAGCCCGAATTCTCAGGGGTTGGGGCATTTT.

This clonotype turned up a few times. The rearrangement joins TRBV15 to TRBJ1-4; perhaps TRBD1 as D (5 bases). V was clipped by 1 base and J by 8 bases, with 14 bases between them. The CDR3 is 15 amino acids. Germline CDR1 LNHNV, CDR2 YYDKDF (reference sequence). CDR3 residues: CATSRGGQEREKLFF. The CDR3 coding sequence is TGTGCCACCAGCAGAGGGGGCCAGGAGAGGGAAAAACTGTTTTTT.

This clonotype was detected ten times or more. The chain couples TRBV5-6 to TRBJ1-2, with 8 bases lining up with TRBD1. The J segment lost 3 bases and the V segment lost 4 bases, leaving 8 bases of the junction unmatched. CDR1 SGHDT and CDR2 YYEEEE come from the germline V gene. This CDR3 is 15 amino acids long. For the CDR3, the DNA is TGTGCCAGCAGCACCGCCGGACAGGGCTACTATGGCTACACCTTC. Its translation is CASSTAGQGYYGYTF.

V and J are TRBV7-2 and TRBJ2-3; 8 nucleotides align to TRBD2. CDR3 length equals 17 residues. V shed 5 bases, J shed 4 bases, and the junction held 14 bases outside the gene matches. The germline V gene has CDR1 SGHTA and CDR2 FQGNSA. The CDR3 sequence is CASSERLAWGMPDTQYF. In nucleotides, the CDR3 is TGTGCCAGCAGCGAGAGACTAGCGTGGGGGATGCCAGATACGCAGTATTTT.

This clonotype was counted only a few times. The V gene is TRBV7-7, the J gene TRBJ2-3; TRBD2 agrees at 9 bases. The ends lost 5 bases at V and 2 bases at J; junction bases unmatched: 5. Germline lookup yields CDR1 SSHAT and CDR2 FNYEAQ (reference sequence). This CDR3 has 15 residues. CDR3 region: CASSLSGGPTDTQYF. Written as DNA, the CDR3 is TGTGCCAGCAGCCTTAGCGGGGGACCCACAGATACGCAGTATTTT.

V usage is TRBV7-2 and J usage is TRBJ2-7; tentatively, D is TRBD1 (6 bases). The CDR3 consists of 14 residues. Deletions cut 6 bases from V and 0 bases from J, with 12 bases between. Germline V lookup: CDR1 SGHTA, CDR2 FQGNSA. CDR3 amino acids: CASRTGQSSYEQYF. The CDR3 nucleotides read TGTGCCAGCAGAACAGGGCAGAGCTCCTACGAGCAGTACTTC.

This clonotype has just a few counts. The chain combines TRBV10-3 with TRBJ1-2; D ambiguous. This CDR3 has 14 amino acids. The ends were cut back, 8 bases at V and 0 bases at J, with 13 bases in the middle. CDR1 is ENHRY, CDR2 SYGVKD, per germline. CDR3 DNA: TGTGCCATCGCCAAAACGCCTCCTAACTATGGCTACACCTTC. It is translated as CAIAKTPPNYGYTF.

This clonotype has just a few counts. The V and J genes are TRBV7-2 and TRBJ2-1, with 9 bases identical to TRBD1. The V segment lost 5 bases and the J segment 7 bases; nucleotides outside the gene matches: 9. The CDR3 contains 15 residues. CDR1 is SGHTA and CDR2 is FQGNSA in the germline V gene. The CDR3 sequence is CASSADRGNYNEQFF. CDR3 bases: TGTGCCAGCAGCGCCGACAGGGGGAATTATAATGAGCAGTTCTTC.

This clonotype was found a few times. The chain carries TRBV29-1 and TRBJ2-1, with TRBD2 matching 7 bases. This CDR3 comprises 12 residues. The germline V gene has CDR1 SQVTM and CDR2 ANQGSEA. Trimming cost V 3 bases and J 15 bases; bases outside gene matches: 11. CDR3 nucleotide sequence: TGCAGCGTTGAGGGCGGGGGAGGCTCCAGGTTCTTC. Amino acid sequence: CSVEGGGGSRFF.

This clonotype was seen more than once but under ten times. The chain's CDR3 is CASSPDPGASSYTF. The CDR3 region has the DNA TGCGCCAGCAGCCCCGACCCGGGGGCCAGTAGCTACACCTTC. The gene calls are TRBV5-1 and TRBJ1-2, with D tentatively TRBD1 (6 bases). From germline, CDR1 is SGHRS and CDR2 YFSETQ. The CDR3 sequence is 14 residues long. V lost 4 bases, J lost 9 bases, and 19 bases lay in between.

This clonotype was detected only a few times. CDR3 DNA sequence: TGTGCCAGCGGCTTCGCGGAAGAGACCCAGTACTTC. Translated: CASGFAEETQYF. This sequence joins TRBV2 and TRBJ2-5; D gene uncertain. CDR3 length equals 12 residues. Per germline, CDR1 SNHLY and CDR2 FYNNEI. V was trimmed by 8 bases and J by 3 bases, leaving 10 bases between them.

This clonotype has just a few counts. V is TRBV7-2 and J is TRBJ1-3; D gene ambiguous. This CDR3 region has 16 residues. The V gene lost 1 base and the J gene lost 3 bases, with 13 bases spanning the gap. Germline CDR1 and CDR2: SGHTA and FQGNSA. The CDR3 DNA is TGTGCCAGCAGCTTAGGGGGTCCAGCCATTGGAAACACCATATATTTT. Translating gives CASSLGGPAIGNTIYF.

This clonotype was detected a few times. J is TRBJ1-1 and V is TRBV7-9, with 7 positions matching TRBD1. Germline assignment: CDR1 SEHNR and CDR2 FQNEAQ (reference sequence). Losses at the gene ends were 2 bases for V and 3 bases for J; bases not matched to a gene: 3. The CDR3 extends over 14 amino acids. The CDR3 DNA reads as TGTGCCAGCAGCTTAATCAGGGGGTACACTGAAGCTTTCTTT. Translation gives CASSLIRGYTEAFF.

This chain uses TRBV6-2 or TRBV6-3 with TRBJ2-2, with TRBD2 identical over 9 bases. V shed 10 bases and J 6 bases; nucleotides not matched to a gene: 9. The CDR3 length is 14 residues. CDR1 and CDR2 from the germline V gene are MNHEY and SVGEGT. Here the CDR3 reads CAISPASGAGELFF. The DNA of the CDR3 is TGTGCCATTTCTCCTGCTAGCGGGGCCGGGGAGCTGTTTTTT.

V gene TRBV20-1 combines with J gene TRBJ2-1, with 8 positions matching TRBD2. Germline V gene lookup returns CDR1 DFQATT and CDR2 SNEGSKA (reference sequence). This CDR3 spans 15 amino acids. The V and J ends lost 7 bases and 3 bases, in that order; junction bases with no gene match: 11. The CDR3 region has the DNA TGCAGTGTGTATGGGGTAGCGGGGTTCTACAATGAGCAGTTCTTC. Amino acids: CSVYGVAGFYNEQFF.

The J gene is TRBJ2-1, the V gene TRBV7-2; possibly TRBD2 for D (5 bases). The CDR3 is 13 amino acids. Germline-derived CDR1 and CDR2 are SGHTA and FQGNSA. V dropped 5 bases and J dropped 8 bases, with 13 bases sitting between them. The DNA for the CDR3 is TGTGCCAGCAGCCCACTACTCGGGGATGAGCAGTTCTTC. Protein: CASSPLLGDEQFF.

This clonotype came up a few times. J is TRBJ1-2 and V is TRBV25-1, with TRBD1 matching over 10 bases. The CDR3 consists of 15 residues. Trimming removed 4 bases from V and 6 bases from J; junction bases left unmatched: 8. CDR1 is MGHDK and CDR2 is SYGVNS in the germline V gene. The CDR3 sequence is CASSGPGQGSHGYTF. CDR3 bases: TGTGCCAGCAGTGGTCCGGGACAGGGGTCGCATGGCTACACCTTC.

This clonotype was recorded a few times. This chain joins TRBV6-6 and TRBJ2-1, with a possible D match to TRBD1 (6 bases). There are 14 residues in the CDR3. Germline CDR1 reads MNHNY; CDR2 reads SVGAGI (reference sequence). V was shortened by 2 bases and J by 6 bases, with 11 bases between the two germline ends. CDR3 sequence reads: CASSYQQGPNEQFF. In DNA, the CDR3 is TGTGCCAGCAGTTACCAACAGGGCCCCAATGAGCAGTTCTTC.

The sample holds many counts of this clonotype. The chain joins TRBV29-1 to TRBJ2-3; 7 bases are shared with TRBD1. The junction had 11 bases not matched to a gene; V was cut back by 8 bases and J by 0 bases. Germline loops: CDR1 SQVTM, CDR2 ANQGSEA. CDR3 length: 15 amino acids. The CDR3 protein is CSTKQGITSTDTQYF. DNA for the CDR3: TGCAGCACGAAACAGGGGATTACTAGCACAGATACGCAGTATTTT.

This clonotype was seen a few times. Here the CDR3 reads CASSQGMSQPQHF. Written as DNA, the CDR3 is TGTGCCAGCAGTCAGGGAATGAGTCAGCCCCAGCATTTT. This chain uses TRBV6-2 or TRBV6-3 with TRBJ1-5, with D perhaps matching TRBD1 (5 bases). V was shortened by 5 bases and J by 6 bases, with 11 bases between the two germline ends. Germline V gene data show CDR1 as MNHEY and CDR2 as SVGEGT. The CDR3 has 13 residues.

The table lists this clonotype with a few counts. The chain joins TRBV20-1 to TRBJ2-1; unclear D gene. The V gene lost 3 bases and the J gene lost 6 bases, with 12 bases spanning the gap. The germline gives CDR1 DFQATT, CDR2 SNEGSKA (reference sequence). This CDR3 has 13 amino acids. CDR3 sequence reads: CSASLRLSNEQFF. The CDR3 nucleotides are TGCAGTGCTAGTTTACGCCTCAGCAATGAGCAGTTCTTC.